This TCR beta chain was documented in a study of technical replicates of blood from a few donors (dated by TCRdb to 2017 to 2019). For this clone: Its antigen is not yet known. The sample holds no much larger clone one base away, and base qualities are not on file.

The germline V gene (reference sequence) provides CDR1 MNHEY and CDR2 SMNVEV. Including cysteine and phenylalanine, the CDR3 has 16 amino acids. CDR3 DNA is the only sequence kept; it has 48 bases, read in frame from the first base. V ends up 3 bases short and J 1 base short, with an unmatched junction base count of 7. Library prep was done by the immunoSEQ multiplex PCR assay. TCRdb carries this immuneACCESS record with in-frame sequences only. Its versions omit some clonotypes, under half of them owing to an unresolved V gene in the studies checked, with the rest unexplained. In all, the sample holds 75,000 to 95,000 clones, and 90% to 95% of those were seen once. Clones ranked in the top ten supply approximately 0.24% of the sample.

The sequenced sample consisted of T cells isolated from PBMCs. The rearrangement combines TRBV27 with TRBJ2-3, and 7 junctional nucleotides match TRBD2. This clonotype was obtained from a human donor in good health. The DNA sequence follows: TGTGCCAGCAGTTTGTTTCGGGGGGTTGGCACAGATACGCAGTATTTT. The translation is CASSLFRGVGTDTQYF.